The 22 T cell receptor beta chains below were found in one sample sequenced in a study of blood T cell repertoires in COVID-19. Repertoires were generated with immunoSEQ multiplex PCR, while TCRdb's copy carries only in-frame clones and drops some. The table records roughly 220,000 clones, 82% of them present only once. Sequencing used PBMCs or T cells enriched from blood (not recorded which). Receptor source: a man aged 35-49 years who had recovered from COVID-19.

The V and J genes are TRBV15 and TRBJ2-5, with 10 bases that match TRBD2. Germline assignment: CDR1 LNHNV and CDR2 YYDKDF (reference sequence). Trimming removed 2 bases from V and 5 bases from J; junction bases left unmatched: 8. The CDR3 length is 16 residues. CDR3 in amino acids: CATSRTLAGERETQYF. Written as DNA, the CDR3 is TGTGCCACCAGCAGAACTCTAGCGGGGGAGAGGGAGACCCAGTACTTC.

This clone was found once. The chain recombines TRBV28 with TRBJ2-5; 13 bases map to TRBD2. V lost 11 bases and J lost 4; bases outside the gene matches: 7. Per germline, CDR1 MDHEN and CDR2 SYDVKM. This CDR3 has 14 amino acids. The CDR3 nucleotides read TGTGCCTTAGGACTAGCGGGAGCGGGAGAGACCCAGTACTTC. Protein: CALGLAGAGETQYF.

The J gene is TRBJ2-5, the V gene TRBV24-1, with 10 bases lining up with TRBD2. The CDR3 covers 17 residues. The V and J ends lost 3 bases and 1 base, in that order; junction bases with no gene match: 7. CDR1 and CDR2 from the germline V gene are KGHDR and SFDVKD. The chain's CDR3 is CATSDPASGSPQETQYF. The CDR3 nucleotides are TGTGCCACCAGTGATCCAGCTAGCGGGAGCCCCCAAGAGACCCAGTACTTC.

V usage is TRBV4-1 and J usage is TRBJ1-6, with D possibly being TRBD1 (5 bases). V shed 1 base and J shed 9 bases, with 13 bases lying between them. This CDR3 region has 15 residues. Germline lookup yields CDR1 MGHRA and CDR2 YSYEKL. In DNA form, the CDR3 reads TGCGCCAGCAGCCAAGTTTACCAGGGTACTTCACCCCTCCACTTT. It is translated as CASSQVYQGTSPLHF.

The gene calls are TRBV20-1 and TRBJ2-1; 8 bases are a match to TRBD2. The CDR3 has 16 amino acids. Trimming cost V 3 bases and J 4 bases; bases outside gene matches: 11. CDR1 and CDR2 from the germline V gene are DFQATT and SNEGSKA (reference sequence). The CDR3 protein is CSASVLAGGRYNEQFF. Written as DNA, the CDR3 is TGCAGTGCTAGTGTATTGGCGGGAGGTAGATACAATGAGCAGTTCTTC.

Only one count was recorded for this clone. For the CDR3, the DNA is TGTGCCAGCAGTTTTGCGGGGAGAAATAACTATGGCTACACCTTC. Translating it yields CASSFAGRNNYGYTF. The chain recombines TRBV27 with TRBJ1-2; D not certain. Germline-derived CDR1 and CDR2 are MNHEY and SMNVEV (reference sequence). There are 15 residues in the CDR3. V lost 3 bases and J lost 1, with 12 bases in between.

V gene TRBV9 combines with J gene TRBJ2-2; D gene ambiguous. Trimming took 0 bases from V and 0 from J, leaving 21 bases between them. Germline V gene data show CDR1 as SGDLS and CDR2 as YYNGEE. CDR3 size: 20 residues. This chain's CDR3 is CASSVAPRNTQSSNTGELFF. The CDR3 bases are TGTGCCAGCAGCGTAGCACCCCGAAATACACAGTCCTCGAACACCGGGGAGCTGTTTTTT.

The CDR3 protein is CASSSPRLAGATDTQYF. CDR3 coding DNA: TGTGCCAGCAGCTCCCCCCGGCTAGCGGGAGCCACAGATACGCAGTATTTT. This chain joins TRBV7-3 and TRBJ2-3; 10 bases fit TRBD2. Germline values: CDR1 SGHTA, CDR2 FQGTGA. V was clipped by 4 bases and J by 2 bases; unmatched bases: 9. CDR3 length: 17 residues.

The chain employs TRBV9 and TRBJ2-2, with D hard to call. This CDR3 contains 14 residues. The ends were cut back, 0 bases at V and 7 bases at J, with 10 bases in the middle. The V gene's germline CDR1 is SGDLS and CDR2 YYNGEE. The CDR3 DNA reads TGTGCCAGCAGCGTAGAAGTAGAATTCGGGGAGCTGTTTTTT. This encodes CASSVEVEFGELFF.

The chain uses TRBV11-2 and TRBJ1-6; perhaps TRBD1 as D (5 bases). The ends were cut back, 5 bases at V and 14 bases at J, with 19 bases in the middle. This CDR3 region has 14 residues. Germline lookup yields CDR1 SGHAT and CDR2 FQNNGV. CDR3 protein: CASSPGPFQMALHF. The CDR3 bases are TGTGCCAGCAGCCCAGGGCCGTTCCAAATGGCCCTCCACTTT.

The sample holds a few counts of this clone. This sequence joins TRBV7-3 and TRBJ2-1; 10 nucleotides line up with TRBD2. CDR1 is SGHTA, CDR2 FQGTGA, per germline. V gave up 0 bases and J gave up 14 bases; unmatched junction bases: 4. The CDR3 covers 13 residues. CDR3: CASSLTLAGAKFF. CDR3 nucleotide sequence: TGTGCCAGCAGCTTAACGCTAGCGGGAGCTAAGTTCTTC.

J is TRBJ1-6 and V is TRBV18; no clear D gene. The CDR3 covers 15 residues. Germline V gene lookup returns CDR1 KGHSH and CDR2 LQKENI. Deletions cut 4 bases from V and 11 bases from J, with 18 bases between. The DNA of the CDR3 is TGTGCCAGCTCACAGGGAGGTGGGTTAGAGCCACCCCTCCACTTT. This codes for CASSQGGGLEPPLHF.

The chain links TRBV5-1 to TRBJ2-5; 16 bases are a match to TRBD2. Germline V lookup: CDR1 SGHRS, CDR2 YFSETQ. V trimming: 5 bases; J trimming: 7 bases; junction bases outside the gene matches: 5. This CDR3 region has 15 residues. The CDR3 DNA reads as TGCGCCAGCAGAGCCGGGACTAGCGGGGGGGTGACCCAGTACTTC. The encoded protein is CASRAGTSGGVTQYF.

The CDR3 bases are TGTGCCAGCTCACCAGCACGCGCGGAAGCGCAGTATTTT. The encoded protein is CASSPARAEAQYF. The rearrangement joins TRBV18 to TRBJ2-3, with D unresolved. There are 13 residues in the CDR3. Trimming took off 2 bases at V and 10 bases at J, with 13 bases between the two ends. Germline values: CDR1 KGHSH, CDR2 LQKENI.

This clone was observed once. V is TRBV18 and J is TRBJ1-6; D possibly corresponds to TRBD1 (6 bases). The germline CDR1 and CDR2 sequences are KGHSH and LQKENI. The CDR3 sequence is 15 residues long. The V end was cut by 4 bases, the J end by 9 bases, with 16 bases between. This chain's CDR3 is CASSQREGGTSPLHF. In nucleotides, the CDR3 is TGTGCCAGCTCACAAAGGGAGGGGGGTACTTCACCCCTCCACTTT. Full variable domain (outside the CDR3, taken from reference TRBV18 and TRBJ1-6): NAGVMQNPRHLVRRRGQEARLRCSPMKGHSHVYWYRQLPEEGLKFMVYLQKENIIDESGMPKERFSAEFPKEGPSILRIQQVVRGDSAAYFCASSQREGGTSPLHFGNGTRLTVT.

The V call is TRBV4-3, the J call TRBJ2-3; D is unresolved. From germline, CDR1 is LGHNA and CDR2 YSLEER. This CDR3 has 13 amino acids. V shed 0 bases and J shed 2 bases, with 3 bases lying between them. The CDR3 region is CASSQDYTDTQYF. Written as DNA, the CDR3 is TGCGCCAGCAGCCAAGACTACACAGATACGCAGTATTTT.

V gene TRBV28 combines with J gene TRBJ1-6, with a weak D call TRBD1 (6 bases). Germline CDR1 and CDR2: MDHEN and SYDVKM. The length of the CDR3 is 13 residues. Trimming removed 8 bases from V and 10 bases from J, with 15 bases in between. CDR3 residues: CASHRTEGSPLHF. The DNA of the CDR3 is TGTGCCAGCCATAGGACAGAGGGATCACCCCTCCACTTT.

CDR3 amino acids: CASRDSNSPLHF. In DNA, the CDR3 is TGTGCCAGCAGGGACAGCAATTCACCCCTCCACTTT. The rearrangement links TRBV27 to TRBJ1-6, with D perhaps matching TRBD1 (6 bases). CDR3 length: 12 residues. V gave up 6 bases and J gave up 7 bases, with 7 bases separating them. The germline gives CDR1 MNHEY, CDR2 SMNVEV (reference sequence).

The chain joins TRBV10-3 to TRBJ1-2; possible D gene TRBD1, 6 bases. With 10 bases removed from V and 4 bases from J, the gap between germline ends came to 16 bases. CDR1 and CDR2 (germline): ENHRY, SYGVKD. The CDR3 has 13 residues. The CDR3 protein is CASIDRSSYGYTF. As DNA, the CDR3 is TGTGCCAGCATCGACAGGAGCTCCTATGGCTACACCTTC.

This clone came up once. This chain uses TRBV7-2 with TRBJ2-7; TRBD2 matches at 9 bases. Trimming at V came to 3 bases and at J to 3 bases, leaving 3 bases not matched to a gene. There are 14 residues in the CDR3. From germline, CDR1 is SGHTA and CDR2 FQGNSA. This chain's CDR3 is CASSFSGSNYEQYF. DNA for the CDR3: TGTGCCAGCAGCTTTAGCGGGAGTAACTACGAGCAGTACTTC.

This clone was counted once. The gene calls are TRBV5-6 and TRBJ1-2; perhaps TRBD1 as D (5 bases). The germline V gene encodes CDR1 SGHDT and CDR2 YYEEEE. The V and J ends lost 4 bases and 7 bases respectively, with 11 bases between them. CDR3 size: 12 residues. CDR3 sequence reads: CASSPQGFGYTF. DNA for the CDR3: TGTGCCAGCAGCCCCCAGGGTTTTGGCTACACCTTC.

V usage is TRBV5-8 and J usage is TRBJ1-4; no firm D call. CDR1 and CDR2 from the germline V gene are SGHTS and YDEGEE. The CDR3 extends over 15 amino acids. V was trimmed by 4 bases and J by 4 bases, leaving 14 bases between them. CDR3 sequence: CASSPGLIYNEKLFF. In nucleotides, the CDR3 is TGTGCCAGCAGCCCAGGACTGATTTATAATGAAAAACTGTTTTTT.